The clone carrying this TCR beta chain has a count of ten or more. Its specificity is unknown. The data originate from a study of read filtering for tumor transcriptome and immune sequencing. Study results and caveats: The CD138-negative fraction was mixed bone marrow immune cells, not pure T cells.

From 300 to 400 ng of RNA, a library with molecular barcoded alpha/delta and beta/gamma adaptors was made. TCRdb redid the calling of the reads with MiXCR, one entry per CDR3 protein. The sample includes approximately 140,000 distinct CDR3 sequences, roughly 13% seen only once; the top ten take about 7.7%. With 5 bases removed from V and 8 bases from J, the gap between germline ends came to 19 bases. The germline gives CDR1 DFQATT, CDR2 SNEGSKA (reference sequence). This CDR3 comprises 14 residues. The V and J genes are TRBV20-1 and TRBJ1-3; perhaps TRBD1 as D (5 bases). Sequencing input: a population of CD138-negative cells sorted from bone marrow. The sequence was obtained from a donor at least 40 years old with multiple myeloma. The CDR3 loop is CSASHRGNGDTIYF. The CDR3, as DNA: TGCAGTGCTTCCCACCGGGGGAACGGGGACACCATATATTTT.